A selection of T cell receptor beta chains follows, all from one sample in a study of blood T cells in healthy people across ages. TCRdb itself ran the 5' RACE reads through MiXCR, one entry per CDR3 protein. Of 1.5 million or so distinct CDR3 sequences detected, approximately 39% appear once; the ten largest clones hold roughly 3.7%. Sequenced sample: blood. The origin of the receptors is a woman between 18 and 29 years old in good health. Each CDR3 is given without its conserved first and last residue. Fields, in order: CDR3 length, J gene, V gene, CDR3 protein.

cdr3_length: 15; j_call: TRBJ2-7; v_call: TRBV7-2; cdr3_aa: ASSLARERARRSEQY
cdr3_length: 13; j_call: TRBJ1-5; v_call: TRBV21-1; cdr3_aa: ASTKDRPPIQPQH
cdr3_length: 12; j_call: TRBJ1-1; v_call: TRBV25-1; cdr3_aa: ASSQQGESTEAF
cdr3_length: 16; j_call: TRBJ1-2; v_call: TRBV5-6; cdr3_aa: ASSFEIQRDRLGYGYT
cdr3_length: 11; j_call: TRBJ2-3; v_call: TRBV4-3; cdr3_aa: ASSQRTGGTQY
cdr3_length: 17; j_call: TRBJ1-2; v_call: TRBV20-1; cdr3_aa: SARRVKFTEAKPDYGYT
cdr3_length: 10; j_call: TRBJ1-2; v_call: TRBV6-5; cdr3_aa: GSRPTGFGYT
cdr3_length: 13; j_call: TRBJ2-3; v_call: TRBV13; cdr3_aa: ASSLGLESTDTQY
cdr3_length: 12; j_call: TRBJ2-3; v_call: TRBV7-9; cdr3_aa: ASSTGDPRDTQY
cdr3_length: 13; j_call: TRBJ2-1; v_call: TRBV3-1; cdr3_aa: ASRQDEGLYNEQF
cdr3_length: 11; j_call: TRBJ2-5; v_call: TRBV29-1; cdr3_aa: SVLPGPQETQY
cdr3_length: 13; j_call: TRBJ1-2; v_call: TRBV7-3; cdr3_aa: ASSLRRAGQSGYT
cdr3_length: 13; j_call: TRBJ1-5; v_call: TRBV3-1; cdr3_aa: ASSQGQAYNQPQH
cdr3_length: 13; j_call: TRBJ1-5; v_call: TRBV20-1; cdr3_aa: SASPAGTDYQPQH
cdr3_length: 13; j_call: TRBJ2-1; v_call: TRBV6-4; cdr3_aa: ASSDSGGGANEQF
cdr3_length: 12; j_call: TRBJ2-5; v_call: TRBV10-3; cdr3_aa: AIRDPQALETQY
cdr3_length: 12; j_call: TRBJ2-1; v_call: TRBV20-1; cdr3_aa: SASRLANSYEQF
cdr3_length: 13; j_call: TRBJ1-2; v_call: TRBV7-2; cdr3_aa: ASSFSGATLYGYT
cdr3_length: 16; j_call: TRBJ2-7; v_call: TRBV6-1; cdr3_aa: ASSEARSGRDLSYEQY
cdr3_length: 17; j_call: TRBJ2-1; v_call: TRBV4-3; cdr3_aa: ASSQGFETSGTSYNEQF
cdr3_length: 10; j_call: TRBJ1-1; v_call: TRBV4-3; cdr3_aa: ASSPFRGTAF
cdr3_length: 12; j_call: TRBJ1-4; v_call: TRBV27; cdr3_aa: ASGFLGTNEKLF
cdr3_length: 12; j_call: TRBJ1-1; v_call: TRBV7-3; cdr3_aa: ASSLGEGYTEAF
cdr3_length: 10; j_call: TRBJ2-5; v_call: TRBV10-3; cdr3_aa: AIRGGLETQY
cdr3_length: 14; j_call: TRBJ1-1; v_call: TRBV27; cdr3_aa: ASSLSGGIGNTEAF
cdr3_length: 12; j_call: TRBJ1-4; v_call: TRBV7-9; cdr3_aa: ASSRDRLDEKLF
cdr3_length: 11; j_call: TRBJ1-1; v_call: TRBV6-2/TRBV6-3; cdr3_aa: ACPGTKNTEAF
cdr3_length: 13; j_call: TRBJ2-1; v_call: TRBV20-1; cdr3_aa: SARDPRRENNEQF
cdr3_length: 13; j_call: TRBJ2-3; v_call: TRBV4-2; cdr3_aa: ASSQDKRVLDTQY
cdr3_length: 13; j_call: TRBJ2-3; v_call: TRBV12-3/TRBV12-4; cdr3_aa: ASVGGRLSTDTQY
cdr3_length: 12; j_call: TRBJ1-1; v_call: TRBV20-1; cdr3_aa: SARPRKGYAEAF
cdr3_length: 12; j_call: TRBJ2-3; v_call: TRBV30; cdr3_aa: AWSVGGSTDTQY
cdr3_length: 13; j_call: TRBJ1-5; v_call: TRBV20-1; cdr3_aa: SASRRTGLNQPQH
cdr3_length: 14; j_call: TRBJ1-2; v_call: TRBV7-9; cdr3_aa: ASSLSGQESFYGYT
cdr3_length: 13; j_call: TRBJ1-5; v_call: TRBV27; cdr3_aa: ASSLIGGSNQPQH
cdr3_length: 12; j_call: TRBJ2-3; v_call: TRBV6-2/TRBV6-3; cdr3_aa: ASSYPLLADTQY
cdr3_length: 12; j_call: TRBJ2-2; v_call: TRBV11-2; cdr3_aa: ASSHSGLRGELF
cdr3_length: 15; j_call: TRBJ2-5; v_call: TRBV9; cdr3_aa: ASSRGTGTGGMNEQY
cdr3_length: 12; j_call: TRBJ1-2; v_call: TRBV4-3; cdr3_aa: ASSRGGADYGYT
cdr3_length: 13; j_call: TRBJ1-2; v_call: TRBV19; cdr3_aa: ASSIPGRTNYGYT
cdr3_length: 14; j_call: TRBJ1-5; v_call: TRBV6-1; cdr3_aa: TSEPIRGDSNQPQH
cdr3_length: 11; j_call: TRBJ2-1; v_call: TRBV6-5; cdr3_aa: ASRVGGWDEQF
cdr3_length: 9; j_call: TRBJ1-1; v_call: TRBV14; cdr3_aa: ASSQTLEAF
cdr3_length: 10; j_call: TRBJ2-7; v_call: TRBV28; cdr3_aa: ASRDQTYEQY
cdr3_length: 14; j_call: TRBJ2-1; v_call: TRBV4-1; cdr3_aa: ASSQSDSLSYNEQF
cdr3_length: 13; j_call: TRBJ2-1; v_call: TRBV18; cdr3_aa: ASSPPTGGRNEQF
cdr3_length: 17; j_call: TRBJ2-7; v_call: TRBV3-1; cdr3_aa: ASSQDLASGRGSSYEQY
cdr3_length: 11; j_call: TRBJ1-2; v_call: TRBV12-3/TRBV12-4; cdr3_aa: ASTAMLGYGYT